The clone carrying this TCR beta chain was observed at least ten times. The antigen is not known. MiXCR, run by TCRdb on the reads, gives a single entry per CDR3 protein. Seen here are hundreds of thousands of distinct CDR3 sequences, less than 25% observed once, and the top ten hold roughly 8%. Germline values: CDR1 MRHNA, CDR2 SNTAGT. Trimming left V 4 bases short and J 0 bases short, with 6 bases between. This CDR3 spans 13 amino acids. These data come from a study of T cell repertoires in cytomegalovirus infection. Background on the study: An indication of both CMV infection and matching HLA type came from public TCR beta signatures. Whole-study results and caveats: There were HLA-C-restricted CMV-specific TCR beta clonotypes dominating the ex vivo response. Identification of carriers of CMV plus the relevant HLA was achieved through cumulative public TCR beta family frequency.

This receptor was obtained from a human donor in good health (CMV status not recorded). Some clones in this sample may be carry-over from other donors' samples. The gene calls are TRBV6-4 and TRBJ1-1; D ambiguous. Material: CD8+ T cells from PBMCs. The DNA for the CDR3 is TGTGCCAGCAGTGCGACGGTGAACACTGAAGCTTTCTTT. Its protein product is CASSATVNTEAFF.